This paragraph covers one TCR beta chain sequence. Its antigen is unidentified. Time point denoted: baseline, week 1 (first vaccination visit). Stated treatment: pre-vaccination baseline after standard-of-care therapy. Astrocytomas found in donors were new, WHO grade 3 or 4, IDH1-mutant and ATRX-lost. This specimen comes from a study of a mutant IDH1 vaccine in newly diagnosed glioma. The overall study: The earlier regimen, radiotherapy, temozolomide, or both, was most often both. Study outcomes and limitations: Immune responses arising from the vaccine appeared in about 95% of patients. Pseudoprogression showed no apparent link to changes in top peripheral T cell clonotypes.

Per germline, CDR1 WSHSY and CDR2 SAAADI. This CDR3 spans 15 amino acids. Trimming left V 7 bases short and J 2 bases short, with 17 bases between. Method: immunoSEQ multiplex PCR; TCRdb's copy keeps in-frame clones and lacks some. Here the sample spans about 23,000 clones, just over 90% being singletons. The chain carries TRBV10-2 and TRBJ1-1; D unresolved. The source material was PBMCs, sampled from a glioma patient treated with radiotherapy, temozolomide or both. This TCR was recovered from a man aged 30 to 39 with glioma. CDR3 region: CASNGVTETNTEAFF. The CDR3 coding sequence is TGCGCCAGCAATGGGGTTACAGAGACCAACACTGAAGCTTTCTTT.